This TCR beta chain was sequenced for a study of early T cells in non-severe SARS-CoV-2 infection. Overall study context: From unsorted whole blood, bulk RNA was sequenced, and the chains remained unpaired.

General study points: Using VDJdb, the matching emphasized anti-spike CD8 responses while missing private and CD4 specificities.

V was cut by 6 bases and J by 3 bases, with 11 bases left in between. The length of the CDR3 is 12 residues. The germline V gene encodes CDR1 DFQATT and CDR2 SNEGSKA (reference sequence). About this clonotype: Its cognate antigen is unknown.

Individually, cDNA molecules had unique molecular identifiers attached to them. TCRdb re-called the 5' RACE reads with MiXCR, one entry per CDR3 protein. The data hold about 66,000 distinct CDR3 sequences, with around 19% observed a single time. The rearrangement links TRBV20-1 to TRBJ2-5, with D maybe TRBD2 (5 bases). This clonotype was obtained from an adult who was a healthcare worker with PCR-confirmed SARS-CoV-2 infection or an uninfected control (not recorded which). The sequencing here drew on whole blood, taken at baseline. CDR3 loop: CSATREKETQYF. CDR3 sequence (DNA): TGCAGTGCCACACGGGAAAAAGAGACCCAGTACTTC.